The 26 T cell receptor beta chains presented below share a single source sample, sequenced in a study of control samples from healthy donors and cancer patients. Clones were read by immunoSEQ multiplex PCR, and TCRdb kept only the in-frame ones, dropping some. There are about 93,000 clones in the sample; 88% occur only once, and over 13% lies in the top ten. Sequenced input: blood. The receptors come from a woman aged 70-85 years in good health.

The rearrangement uses TRBV6-1 and TRBJ1-2, with TRBD1 as a possible D gene (6 bases). V lost 0 bases and J 4 bases, leaving 12 bases between the germline ends. This CDR3 is built from 15 residues. CDR1 is MNHNS and CDR2 is SASEGT in the germline V gene. CDR3 DNA sequence: TGTGCCAGCAGTGAAGCGGGGACAAATGGCTATGGCTACACCTTC. Residues: CASSEAGTNGYGYTF.

The CDR3 loop reads CASSPRDSRALYEQYF. The DNA for the CDR3 is TGTGCCAGCAGCCCTCGGGACTCAAGGGCCCTCTACGAGCAGTACTTC. The chain recombines TRBV7-9 with TRBJ2-7; TRBD2 is a possible D gene (6 bases). Germline CDR1 and CDR2: SEHNR and FQNEAQ (reference sequence). CDR3 length equals 16 residues. V dropped 5 bases and J dropped 3 bases, with 20 bases sitting between them.

This clone occurred once. The chain couples TRBV7-8 to TRBJ2-6; 11 bases are a match to TRBD2. With V trimmed by 2 bases and J by 2 bases, 5 bases remained unmatched. The length of the CDR3 is 18 residues. Per germline, CDR1 SGHVS and CDR2 FQNEAQ. CDR3 region: CASSLLVAGGAGANVLTF. The CDR3 DNA sequence: TGTGCCAGCAGCTTATTGGTAGCGGGGGGGGCTGGGGCCAACGTCCTGACTTTC.

The chain is built from TRBV9 and TRBJ1-2; 8 bases map to TRBD1. The CDR3 runs to 14 residues. Germline V CDR1 and CDR2: SGDLS, YYNGEE. Losses at the gene ends were 0 bases for V and 7 bases for J; bases not matched to a gene: 5. CDR3 in DNA: TGTGCCAGCAGCGTAGGGACAGGGAAGGGTGGCTACACCTTC. Residues: CASSVGTGKGGYTF.

CDR3 region: CASSLGGGDYLNEQFF. The CDR3 nucleotides read TGTGCCAGCAGCTTAGGAGGTGGGGACTACCTCAATGAGCAGTTCTTC. The rearrangement links TRBV11-2 to TRBJ2-1; 7 bases are a match to TRBD2. V lost 1 base to trimming and J lost 6 bases; unmatched junction nucleotides: 9. Germline CDR1 reads SGHAT; CDR2 reads FQNNGV. This CDR3 has 16 residues.

The rearrangement uses TRBV14 and TRBJ1-1; D gene ambiguous. Trimming stripped 1 base from V and 5 bases from J, with 8 bases between. The CDR3 totals 13 residues. Germline values: CDR1 SGHDN, CDR2 FVKESK. The CDR3 DNA reads TGTGCCAGCAGCCAAGTAAGAGGGACTGAAGCTTTCTTT. Its translation is CASSQVRGTEAFF. Looking up the rest from reference TRBV14 and TRBJ1-1 gives the full variable domain: EAGVTQFPSHSVIEKGQTVTLRCDPISGHDNLYWYRRVMGKEIKFLLHFVKESKQDESGMPNNRFLAERTGGTYSTLKVQPAELEDSGVYFCASSQVRGTEAFFGQGTRLTVV.

A single count supports this clone. This chain joins TRBV6-6 and TRBJ1-2; TRBD1 might be the D (5 bases). The CDR3 covers 14 residues. V was cut by 0 bases and J by 7 bases, with 12 bases left in between. Germline lookup yields CDR1 MNHNY and CDR2 SVGAGI (reference sequence). CDR3 nucleotides: TGTGCCAGCAGTTACTCGAGAGGGGAGACTGGCTACACCTTC. This gives the protein CASSYSRGETGYTF.

This clone was detected a few times. The chain employs TRBV21-1 and TRBJ2-2; the table's D gene call, TRBD2, was not cross checked with the DNA. TRBV21-1 is classified as a pseudogene. There are 17 residues in the CDR3. The CDR3 bases are TGTGCCAGCAGCACCAGAGGGGGGGCAGGACGGACCGGGGAGCTGTTTTTT. It yields the protein CASSTRGGAGRTGELFF.

V usage is TRBV2 and J usage is TRBJ2-2; unclear D gene. The V end lost 2 bases, the J end lost 1 base, and 8 bases lay between the germline ends. The CDR3 covers 15 residues. Germline loops: CDR1 SNHLY, CDR2 FYNNEI. The CDR3 DNA follows: TGTGCCAGCAGTGAAATCACTTTGAACACCGGGGAGCTGTTTTTT. This translates into CASSEITLNTGELFF.

This rearrangement joins TRBV7-8 to TRBJ2-3, with 7 positions matching TRBD2. Looked up from germline, CDR1 is SGHVS and CDR2 is FQNEAQ. The CDR3 covers 14 residues. Trimming removed 5 bases from V and 4 bases from J; junction bases left unmatched: 6. CDR3 sequence reads: CASSLGLVADTQYF. The CDR3 DNA reads TGTGCCAGCAGCCTCGGACTAGTCGCAGATACGCAGTATTTT.

V and J are TRBV7-6 and TRBJ1-1; D perhaps matches TRBD1 (5 bases). The CDR3 is 15 residues long. Trimming left V 1 base short and J 1 base short, with 10 bases between. Germline values: CDR1 SGHVS, CDR2 FNYEAQ. The CDR3 region is CASSLVAGRNTEAFF. In DNA form, the CDR3 reads TGTGCCAGCAGCTTAGTGGCAGGGCGGAACACTGAAGCTTTCTTT.

The chain uses TRBV19 and TRBJ1-1; D unclear. Germline loops: CDR1 LNHDA, CDR2 SQIVND (reference sequence). CDR3 length: 15 residues. V lost 3 bases and J lost 1, with 12 bases in between. CDR3 in amino acids: CASSIVQRPNTEAFF. Written as DNA, the CDR3 is TGTGCCAGTAGTATTGTCCAGCGACCGAACACTGAAGCTTTCTTT.

This chain uses TRBV10-3 with TRBJ2-5; 7 bases fit TRBD2. The J segment lost 5 bases and the V segment lost 3 bases, leaving 12 bases of the junction unmatched. Germline lookup yields CDR1 ENHRY and CDR2 SYGVKD. This CDR3 spans 16 amino acids. The chain's CDR3 is CAISDVGGALSETQYF. CDR3 DNA: TGTGCCATCAGTGATGTGGGAGGGGCTTTGTCCGAGACCCAGTACTTC.

The J gene is TRBJ2-1, the V gene TRBV5-5; D ambiguous. The length of the CDR3 is 15 residues. Germline loops: CDR1 SGHKS, CDR2 YYEKEE (reference sequence). V lost 0 bases to trimming and J lost 9 bases, with 16 bases between them. CDR3 sequence reads: CASSLGADSLGEQFF. CDR3 sequence (DNA): TGTGCCAGCAGCTTGGGTGCAGACTCCTTAGGTGAGCAGTTCTTC.

The chain combines TRBV29-1 with TRBJ1-1; D not resolved. Germline V CDR1 and CDR2: SQVTM, ANQGSEA. Between the trimmed V and J ends, which lost 0 bases and 10 bases, there was a span of 21 bases. The CDR3 length is 15 residues. The chain's CDR3 is CSVEDLPGRHLGAFF. CDR3 coding DNA: TGCAGCGTTGAAGATCTACCCGGACGGCACCTGGGAGCTTTCTTT. The variable domain in full, with the rest retrieved from reference TRBV29-1 and TRBJ1-1, is SAVISQKPSRDICQRGTSLTIQCQVDSQVTMMFWYRQQPGQSLTLIATANQGSEATYESGFVIDKFPISRPNLTFSTLTVSNMSPEDSSIYLCSVEDLPGRHLGAFFGQGTRLTVV.

This chain connects TRBV3-1 (or the pseudogene TRBV3-2) to TRBJ1-1; 7 nucleotides match TRBD1. Per germline, CDR1 LGHDT and CDR2 YNNKEL (reference sequence). The length of the CDR3 is 14 residues. Germline trimming cut 4 bases from V and 6 bases from J; bases unmatched to any gene: 8. Here the CDR3 DNA reads TGTGCCAGCAGCCCGGGACAGACGGACGCTGAAGCTTTCTTT. This gives the protein CASSPGQTDAEAFF.

This chain joins TRBV3-1 (or the pseudogene TRBV3-2) and TRBJ2-7; D gene uncertain. The CDR3 runs 13 residues. V lost 3 bases to trimming and J lost 0 bases, with 6 bases between them. Germline CDR1 LGHDT, CDR2 YNNKEL (reference sequence). This chain's CDR3 is CASSHLPSYEQYF. In DNA, the CDR3 is TGTGCCAGCAGCCATCTCCCCTCCTACGAGCAGTACTTC.

The chain carries TRBV25-1 and TRBJ1-4, with D unclear. The CDR3 loop spans 16 amino acids. The V end lost 2 bases, the J end lost 3 bases, and 13 bases lay between the germline ends. Germline V gives CDR1 MGHDK, CDR2 SYGVNS. The CDR3 sequence is CASSETHTWSNEKLFF. The CDR3 coding sequence is TGTGCCAGCAGTGAAACCCACACGTGGTCTAATGAAAAACTGTTTTTT.

The chain employs TRBV7-3 and TRBJ1-1; D ambiguous. Germline V gene sequence: CDR1 SGHTA, CDR2 FQGTGA. The CDR3 spans 13 residues. Trimming stripped 6 bases from V and 1 base from J, with 9 bases between. The CDR3 nucleotides read TGTGCCAGCAGTCAAGAGGGGAACACTGAAGCTTTCTTT. Encoded protein: CASSQEGNTEAFF.

The V gene is TRBV5-1, the J gene TRBJ1-6; the D is unclear. The CDR3 sequence is 15 residues long. Trimming pared 2 bases from V and 8 bases from J, leaving 14 bases between. Germline V CDR1 and CDR2: SGHRS, YFSETQ. The CDR3: CASSFDNGSHSPLHF. CDR3 DNA: TGCGCCAGCAGCTTCGATAACGGGAGCCATTCACCCCTCCACTTT.

The CDR3, as DNA: TGTGCCAGCAGCCAATCGCGGAATCAGCCCCAGCATTTT. It translates to CASSQSRNQPQHF. The V and J genes are TRBV3-1 (or the pseudogene TRBV3-2) and TRBJ1-5; no clear D gene. Per germline, CDR1 LGHDT and CDR2 YNNKEL (reference sequence). Trimming left V 2 bases short and J 4 bases short, with 6 bases between. This CDR3 has 13 residues.

The V and J genes are TRBV9 and TRBJ2-1, with D possibly matching TRBD2 (5 bases). Trimming stripped 4 bases from V and 3 bases from J, with 14 bases between. This CDR3 is 15 amino acids long. Germline-derived CDR1 and CDR2 are SGDLS and YYNGEE. The DNA for the CDR3 is TGTGCCAGCAGCCCTCAAGGCGGGCTCTACAATGAGCAGTTCTTC. Translating gives CASSPQGGLYNEQFF.

The chain joins TRBV2 to TRBJ1-5; D possibly corresponds to TRBD1 (6 bases). V lost 3 bases, J lost 7 bases, and 16 bases lay in between. The germline V gene has CDR1 SNHLY and CDR2 FYNNEI. This CDR3 is built from 15 residues. This CDR3 is CASSDIEGVRQPQHF. In nucleotides, the CDR3 is TGTGCCAGCAGTGATATTGAGGGGGTGCGACAGCCCCAGCATTTT.

The chain couples TRBV5-6 to TRBJ1-1; no clear D gene. Per germline, CDR1 SGHDT and CDR2 YYEEEE. The CDR3 is 14 amino acids. With 0 bases removed from V and 5 bases from J, the gap between germline ends came to 11 bases. In DNA, the CDR3 is TGTGCCAGCAGCTTGGGGGAGATGGGGACTGAAGCTTTCTTT. Translated, it gives CASSLGEMGTEAFF.

The V and J genes are TRBV23-1 and TRBJ1-2, with D possibly TRBD1 on 5 matching bases. TRBV23-1 belongs to the ORF category, with a function that is uncertain. V lost 4 bases and J lost 4, with 19 bases in between. The CDR3 length is 16 residues. CDR3 in amino acids: CASSLTSPGRSYGYTF. The CDR3 nucleotides are TGCGCCAGCAGTCTAACATCGCCGGGACGGTCCTATGGCTACACCTTC.

V and J are TRBV19 and TRBJ2-2, with 7 bases matching TRBD1. This CDR3 has 14 residues. Unmatched junction bases numbered 9, after V lost 10 bases and J lost 4 bases. The germline gives CDR1 LNHDA, CDR2 SQIVND (reference sequence). The CDR3 protein is CAISTGFGTGELFF. The CDR3 DNA reads as TGTGCCATATCGACAGGGTTCGGCACCGGGGAGCTGTTTTTT.